This TCR beta chain was identified during a study of shared clonotypes between healthy human individuals (dated by TCRdb to the early 2020s). Background on the whole study: A few men and two women, aged 18 to 49 years, made up the cohort. Between about 0.94 and 8.9 billion PBMCs per donor were obtained by leukapheresis. Libraries were prepared and TCR repertoires were sequenced by different laboratories using diverse techniques, in order to increase sequencing depth and limit assay-specific biases. The study deeply sequenced blood TCR repertoires of about five healthy adults to estimate repertoire size and the extent of clonotype sharing between individuals. For each donor, three plates each were used for CD4 naive and CD4 memory, two plates were used for CD8 naive, and one plate was used for CD8 memory. Results the study describes overall, beyond this receptor: Incomplete sequencing was indicated by rarefaction of sorted-subset datasets, despite the large sequencing depth. Naive subsets generally had larger estimated clonotype richness than memory subsets. Across a handful of donors, around 5.4% of naive CD4, approximately 3.5% of naive CD8, under 2.5% of memory CD4, and 0.4% of memory CD8 clonotypes were shared. Higher generation probabilities were observed for clonotypes shared by all four sorted-subset donors than for non-shared clonotypes. The genetic and exposure-history diversity represented was limited by the small number of donors. Pairwise subsampling led to the expectation that sequencing depth would affect the degree of clonotype sharing among donors. Sampling was restricted to blood, and TCR repertoires in tissue are likely to differ from TCR repertoires in blood.

CDR1 and CDR2, looked up from the germline V gene, are SGDLS and YYNGEE. The CDR3 runs 15 amino acids, cysteine and phenylalanine included. Here the CDR3 DNA is all that survives: 45 bases in frame from base 1. V loses 4 bases, J loses 2 bases, and the germline ends lie 16 bases apart. The donors were healthy, HIV-negative adults who had no recently reported acute infections or vaccinations. All donors were Caucasian adults living in Nashville, Tennessee, USA. CD4+ T cells were enriched by magnetic negative selection, after which naive cells were positively selected on CD45RA and the negative fraction was taken as the memory subset. Blood was collected by leukapheresis, and PBMCs were isolated by Ficoll-Histopaque density gradient centrifugation and then cryopreserved in liquid nitrogen vapor phase. Analytical flow cytometry was used to check the purity and quantity of every magnetically sorted T cell population. Genomic DNA was isolated from every sorted fraction and measured by UV absorbance on a Nanodrop 2000c.

TCR CDR3 regions were amplified from genomic DNA by multiplex PCR using the deep immunoSEQ assay. For each cell subset, the extracted genomic DNA was distributed evenly across all wells of several immunoSEQ 96-well plates, and each plate served as one replicate. For sorted subsets, roughly 200 ng of genomic DNA, equivalent to 30,000 or so T cell genomes, went into each replicate PCR. Purified libraries were measured with a Qubit 3.0 fluorometer, size-checked on a Bioanalyzer 2100, and measured again with the KAPA Library Quantification kit. Every immunoSEQ 96-well plate was sequenced on a dedicated single-read 150-cycle Illumina NextSeq 550 flow cell. The paper's data handling went like this. Because only junctional sequences without quality scores were contained in the immunoSEQ output, filtering matching that applied to full-length reads could not be performed. Sequences were annotated with PyIR, a Python wrapper for IgBLAST v1.9, and V/J genes and CDR3 were assigned using IMGT germline references. Any read was removed if the V/J assignment was weak (E-value above 1e-6), the CDR3 was missing, or the read contained stop codons, out-of-frame junctions, or ambiguous translated residues. V3J clonotypes were defined as sequences sharing an identical inferred V gene, J gene, and CDR3 amino acid sequence. The percentage overlap between two repertoires was calculated by dividing the number of shared unique clonotypes by the size of the smaller repertoire. Three approaches were used to assess repertoire richness: RTK rarefaction, the Chao1 estimator, and Recon v2.1 estimates of unobserved clonotypes. For all TCRbeta clonotypes obtained by the gDNA method from a few donors, generation probabilities were computed with OLGA. This immuneACCESS table, as held by TCRdb, lists in-frame sequences with V and J called but not all clones. Of the missing ones, under half trace to an unresolved V gene in checked studies; the others have no known cause. V, J and clone size were drawn from that table, and D and trimming were deduced from the DNA. In this sample the table shows about 1.5 million clones, approximately 97% of which occur a single time. 0.95% to 1.5% of the sample belongs to the ten largest clones.

For this clone: Its antigen remains unidentified. No much larger clonotype is one base removed from it; base qualities were not supplied.

The sample consisted of naive CD4+ T cells sorted from blood. In the paper's terms, the cell subset or site label means: CD45RA+ positively selected. The chain uses TRBV9 and TRBJ2-7, with the D gene too uncertain to name. The sequence derives from a young man in good health. For the CDR3, the sequence is CASSLEAPFPYEQYF. The DNA sequence follows: TGTGCCAGCAGCCTAGAAGCCCCTTTCCCCTACGAGCAGTACTTC.